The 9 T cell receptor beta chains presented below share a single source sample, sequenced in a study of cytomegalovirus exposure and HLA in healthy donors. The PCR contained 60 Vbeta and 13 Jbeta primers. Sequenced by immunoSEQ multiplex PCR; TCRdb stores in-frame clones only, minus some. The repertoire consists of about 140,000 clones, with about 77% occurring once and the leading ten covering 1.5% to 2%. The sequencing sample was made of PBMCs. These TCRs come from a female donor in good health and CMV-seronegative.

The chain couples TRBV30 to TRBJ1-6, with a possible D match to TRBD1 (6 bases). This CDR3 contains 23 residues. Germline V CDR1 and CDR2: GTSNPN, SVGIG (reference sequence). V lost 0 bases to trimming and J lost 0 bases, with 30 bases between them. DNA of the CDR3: TGTGCCTGGAGTGTATCCGTGAATACAGAACCGGGACAATATAGCTCCTATAATTCACCCCTCCACTTT. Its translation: CAWSVSVNTEPGQYSSYNSPLHF.

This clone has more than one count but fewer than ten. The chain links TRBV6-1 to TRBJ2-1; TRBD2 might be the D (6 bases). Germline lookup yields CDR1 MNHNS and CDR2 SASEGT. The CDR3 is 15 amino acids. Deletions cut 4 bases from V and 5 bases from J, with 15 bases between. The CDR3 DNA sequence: TGTGCCAGCAGTGTCGATAGCGGAGCAAACAATGAGCAGTTCTTC. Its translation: CASSVDSGANNEQFF.

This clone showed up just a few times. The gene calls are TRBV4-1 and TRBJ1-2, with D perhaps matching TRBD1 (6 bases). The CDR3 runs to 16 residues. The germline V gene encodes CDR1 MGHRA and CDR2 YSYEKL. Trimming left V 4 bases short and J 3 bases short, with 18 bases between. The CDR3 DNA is TGCGCCAGCAGCCCTCGGGGACACTTGTTAGACTATGGCTACACCTTC. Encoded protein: CASSPRGHLLDYGYTF.

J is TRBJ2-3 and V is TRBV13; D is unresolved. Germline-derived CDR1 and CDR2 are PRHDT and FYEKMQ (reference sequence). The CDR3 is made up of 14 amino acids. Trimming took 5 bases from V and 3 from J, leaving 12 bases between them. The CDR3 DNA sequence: TGTGCCAGCAGCCTGACCTCGGAGACAGATACGCAGTATTTT. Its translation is CASSLTSETDTQYF.

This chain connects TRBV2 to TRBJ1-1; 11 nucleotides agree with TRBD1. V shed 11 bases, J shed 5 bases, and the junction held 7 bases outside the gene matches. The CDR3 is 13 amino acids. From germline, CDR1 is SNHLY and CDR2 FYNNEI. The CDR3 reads CAGGQGARTEAFF. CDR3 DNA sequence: TGTGCCGGAGGACAGGGGGCGCGGACTGAAGCTTTCTTT.

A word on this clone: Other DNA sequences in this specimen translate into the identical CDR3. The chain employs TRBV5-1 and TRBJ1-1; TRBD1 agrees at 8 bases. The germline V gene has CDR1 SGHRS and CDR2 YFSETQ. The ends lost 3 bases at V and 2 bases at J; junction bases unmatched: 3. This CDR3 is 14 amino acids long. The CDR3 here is CASSSGTGNTEAFF. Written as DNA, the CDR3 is TGCGCCAGCAGCTCCGGGACAGGAAACACTGAAGCTTTCTTT.

This CDR3 reads CASSVPGLGRELFF. CDR3 in DNA: TGTGCCAGCAGCGTTCCGGGACTTGGTAGGGAACTGTTTTTT. This sequence joins TRBV5-4 and TRBJ1-4; D is possibly TRBD1 (5 bases). Germline V CDR1 and CDR2: SGHNT, YYREEE (reference sequence). Trimming cost V 4 bases and J 12 bases, with 19 bases left between them. This CDR3 region has 14 residues.

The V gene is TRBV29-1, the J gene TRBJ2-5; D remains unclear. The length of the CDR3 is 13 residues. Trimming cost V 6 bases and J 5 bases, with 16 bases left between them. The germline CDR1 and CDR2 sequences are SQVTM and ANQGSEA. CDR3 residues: CSVREHPRETQYF. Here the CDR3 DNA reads TGCAGCGTCCGAGAACACCCGAGGGAGACCCAGTACTTC.

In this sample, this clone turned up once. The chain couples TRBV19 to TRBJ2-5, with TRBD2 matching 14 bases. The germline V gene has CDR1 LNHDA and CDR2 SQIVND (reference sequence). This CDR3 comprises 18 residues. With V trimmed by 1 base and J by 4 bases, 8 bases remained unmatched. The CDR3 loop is CASSIGLAGGLVVETQYF. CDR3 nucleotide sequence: TGTGCCAGTAGTATAGGACTAGCGGGGGGGCTTGTCGTAGAGACCCAGTACTTC.